This is a list of T cell receptor beta chains from one sample in a study of OX40 agonist ivuxolimab in advanced cancers. Data came from immunoSEQ multiplex PCR; TCRdb stores just in-frame clones and leaves some out. Among fewer than 20,000 clones listed, around nine tenths were seen once. Specimen: CD4+ or CD8+ T cells sorted from blood, collected in a trial of the OX40 agonist ivuxolimab. The receptors stem from an adult with an advanced solid tumor such as melanoma, head and neck, liver or kidney cancer. The CDR3 runs from the conserved cysteine through the conserved F or W. D genes are given only for firm matches. The size entry is marked missing in some rows and otherwise reads once, few, many or a size class.

D gene: NA; J gene: TRBJ2-1; V gene: TRBV10-2; clone size: NA; CDR3 DNA: TGCGCTGCCCGCACCAACAATGAGCAGTTCTTC; CDR3 protein: CAARTNNEQFF
D gene: TRBD1; J gene: TRBJ2-2; V gene: TRBV10-2; clone size: NA; CDR3 DNA: TGCGCCAGCAGACAGGGGGCTACCGGGGAGCTGTTTTTT; CDR3 protein: CASRQGATGELFF
D gene: NA; J gene: TRBJ2-7; V gene: TRBV5-1; clone size: NA; CDR3 DNA: TGCGCCAGCAGCTTCCCTCCTATGGGGGAGCAGTACTTC; CDR3 protein: CASSFPPMGEQYF
D gene: NA; J gene: TRBJ2-1; V gene: TRBV5-1; clone size: large; CDR3 DNA: TGCGCCAGCAGCTTGCGGCAGGGGAGCGACAATGAGCAGTTCTTC; CDR3 protein: CASSLRQGSDNEQFF
D gene: NA; J gene: TRBJ2-2; V gene: TRBV4-1; clone size: NA; CDR3 DNA: TGCGCCAGCAGCCAAGTTGGGGCGAACACCGGGGAGCTGTTTTTT; CDR3 protein: CASSQVGANTGELFF
D gene: NA; J gene: TRBJ2-5; V gene: TRBV5-1; clone size: once; CDR3 DNA: TGCGCCAGCAGCACCAGGACGGAAGAAGAGACCCAGTACTTC; CDR3 protein: CASSTRTEEETQYF
D gene: NA; J gene: TRBJ1-3; V gene: TRBV4-1; clone size: NA; CDR3 DNA: TGCGCCAGCAGCTCACCGGCAGGTTCCTCTGGAAACACCATATATTTT; CDR3 protein: CASSSPAGSSGNTIYF
D gene: NA; J gene: TRBJ2-5; V gene: TRBV5-4; clone size: few; CDR3 DNA: TGTGCCAGCAGCGGCGGGAACCAGGGGGGAGAGACCCAGTACTTC; CDR3 protein: CASSGGNQGGETQYF
D gene: NA; J gene: TRBJ2-7; V gene: TRBV29-1; clone size: NA; CDR3 DNA: TGCAGCGTTGAAGATCCGGGTGGGGATGGGTTCTACGAGCAGTACTTC; CDR3 protein: CSVEDPGGDGFYEQYF
D gene: NA; J gene: TRBJ2-1; V gene: TRBV7-9; clone size: NA; CDR3 DNA: TGTGCCAGCAGCTGGCCCGGGGGGCTGGGAACTGATGATGAGCAGTTCTTC; CDR3 protein: CASSWPGGLGTDDEQFF
D gene: NA; J gene: TRBJ2-2; V gene: TRBV6-5; clone size: NA; CDR3 DNA: TGTGCCAGCAGTTATTTGTCGGGGAACACCGGGGAGCTGTTTTTT; CDR3 protein: CASSYLSGNTGELFF
D gene: NA; J gene: TRBJ2-1; V gene: TRBV7-9; clone size: NA; CDR3 DNA: TGTGCCAGCAGCCCCTCCTCGAGCTCCTACAATGAGCAGTTCTTC; CDR3 protein: CASSPSSSSYNEQFF
D gene: NA; J gene: TRBJ2-7; V gene: TRBV5-1; clone size: once; CDR3 DNA: TGCGCCAGCAGCTTGGTGGCAACCCACGAGCAGTACTTC; CDR3 protein: CASSLVATHEQYF
D gene: NA; J gene: TRBJ1-5; V gene: TRBV6-5; clone size: NA; CDR3 DNA: TGTGCCAGCAGTTACGGGGGACATCAGCCCCAGCATTTT; CDR3 protein: CASSYGGHQPQHF
D gene: TRBD1; J gene: TRBJ2-3; V gene: TRBV5-6; clone size: few; CDR3 DNA: TGTGCCAGCAGGCGTGGGACAGGGGGACAAGCAGATACGCAGTATTTT; CDR3 protein: CASRRGTGGQADTQYF
D gene: TRBD2; J gene: TRBJ2-1; V gene: TRBV7-9; clone size: once; CDR3 DNA: TGTGCCAGCAGCTTCAATAGTCGTGAGGGGACTAGGGGCAATGAGCAGTTCTTC; CDR3 protein: CASSFNSREGTRGNEQFF
D gene: NA; J gene: TRBJ2-1; V gene: TRBV30; clone size: NA; CDR3 DNA: TGTGCCTGGAGTGACCTGGGGGGGCTCTACAATGAGCAGTTCTTC; CDR3 protein: CAWSDLGGLYNEQFF
D gene: TRBD1; J gene: TRBJ2-7; V gene: TRBV11-2; clone size: NA; CDR3 DNA: TGTGCCAGCAGCTTCTCCGGGACAGGGGGTCGCTACGAGCAGTACTTC; CDR3 protein: CASSFSGTGGRYEQYF
D gene: NA; J gene: TRBJ2-7; V gene: TRBV30; clone size: NA; CDR3 DNA: TGTGCCTGGAGTGTTGGGAGCATGGGCGAGCAGTACTTC; CDR3 protein: CAWSVGSMGEQYF
D gene: TRBD2; J gene: TRBJ2-7; V gene: TRBV30; clone size: NA; CDR3 DNA: TGTGCCTGGAGTGTCGCTAGCGGTCCCTACGAGCAGTACTTC; CDR3 protein: CAWSVASGPYEQYF
D gene: NA; J gene: TRBJ2-7; V gene: TRBV13; clone size: medium-sized; CDR3 DNA: TGTGCCAGCAGCTTAGAAGGGGGGGGAGGCTACGAGCAGTACTTC; CDR3 protein: CASSLEGGGGYEQYF
D gene: TRBD2; J gene: TRBJ2-2; V gene: TRBV10-2; clone size: NA; CDR3 DNA: TGCGCCAGCAGTCTGCTTAGGTCCCGCGCGTTAGCGGGAGGGCCGGTCACCGGGGAGCTGTTTTTT; CDR3 protein: CASSLLRSRALAGGPVTGELFF
D gene: NA; J gene: TRBJ1-2; V gene: TRBV18; clone size: NA; CDR3 DNA: TGTGCCAGCTCACCCGGTGTTTGGACGGAGGCTAACTATGGCTACACCTTC; CDR3 protein: CASSPGVWTEANYGYTF
D gene: NA; J gene: TRBJ1-1; V gene: TRBV15; clone size: NA; CDR3 DNA: TGTGCCACCAGCAGAGATCTTTCAGGGACGGCTGAAGCTTTCTTT; CDR3 protein: CATSRDLSGTAEAFF
D gene: NA; J gene: TRBJ2-2; V gene: TRBV6-5; clone size: NA; CDR3 DNA: TGTGCCAGCAGAACCACCGACCCGAACGGCGGGGAGCTGTTTTTT; CDR3 protein: CASRTTDPNGGELFF
D gene: NA; J gene: TRBJ2-3; V gene: TRBV7-6; clone size: NA; CDR3 DNA: TGTGCCAGCGGCTCCGACCGAGACACTAGCACAGATACGCAGTATTTT; CDR3 protein: CASGSDRDTSTDTQYF
D gene: NA; J gene: TRBJ2-1; V gene: TRBV27; clone size: NA; CDR3 DNA: TGTGCCAGCAGTTTTCCCGGGGCCCAGATCAATGAGCAGTTCTTC; CDR3 protein: CASSFPGAQINEQFF